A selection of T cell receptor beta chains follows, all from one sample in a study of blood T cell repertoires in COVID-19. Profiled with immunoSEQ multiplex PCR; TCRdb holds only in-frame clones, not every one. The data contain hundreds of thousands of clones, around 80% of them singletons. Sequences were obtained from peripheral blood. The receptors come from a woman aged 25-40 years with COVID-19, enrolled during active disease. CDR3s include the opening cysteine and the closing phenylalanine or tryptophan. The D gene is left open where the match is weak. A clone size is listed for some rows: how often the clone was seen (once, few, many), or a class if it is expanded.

cdr3_aa: CASRTGGSYNEQFF
cdr3_nt: TGTGCCAGCAGGACAGGGGGAAGCTACAATGAGCAGTTCTTC
clone_size: -
v_call: TRBV7-9
d_call: TRBD1
j_call: TRBJ2-1

cdr3_aa: CASTSSGRGTDTQYF
cdr3_nt: TGTGCCAGCACCTCGTCAGGGAGGGGGACAGATACGCAGTATTTT
clone_size: -
v_call: TRBV25-1
d_call: -
j_call: TRBJ2-3

cdr3_aa: CASSPPTGTGLVEQYF
cdr3_nt: TGTGCCAGCAGCCCACCAACGGGGACAGGGCTCGTCGAGCAGTACTTC
clone_size: few
v_call: TRBV9
d_call: TRBD1
j_call: TRBJ2-7

cdr3_aa: CASSLEGQGWSPLHF
cdr3_nt: TGTGCCAGCAGCTTAGAGGGACAGGGGTGGTCACCCCTCCACTTT
clone_size: -
v_call: TRBV7-3
d_call: TRBD1
j_call: TRBJ1-6

cdr3_aa: CATSAGGEAFF
cdr3_nt: TGTGCCACCAGTGCTGGGGGGGAAGCTTTCTTT
clone_size: -
v_call: TRBV24-1
d_call: -
j_call: TRBJ1-1

cdr3_aa: CASGSLLGTPSNTGELFF
cdr3_nt: TGTGCTAGTGGCTCTCTCTTGGGGACACCCTCGAACACCGGGGAGCTGTTTTTT
clone_size: -
v_call: TRBV12-5
d_call: -
j_call: TRBJ2-2

cdr3_aa: CASSTGTGWTEAFF
cdr3_nt: TGTGCCAGTAGTACCGGGACAGGGTGGACTGAAGCTTTCTTT
clone_size: -
v_call: TRBV19
d_call: TRBD1
j_call: TRBJ1-1

cdr3_aa: CASSLRSQETQYF
cdr3_nt: TGTGCCAGCAGCTTGCGGAGCCAAGAGACCCAGTACTTC
clone_size: -
v_call: TRBV5-4
d_call: -
j_call: TRBJ2-5

cdr3_aa: CASSDPLAGGPYEQYF
cdr3_nt: TGTGCCAGCAGTGACCCTCTAGCGGGAGGGCCCTACGAGCAGTACTTC
clone_size: -
v_call: TRBV6-1
d_call: TRBD2
j_call: TRBJ2-7

cdr3_aa: CASSLLGTANTEAFF
cdr3_nt: TGTGCCAGCAGCTTACTTGGGACAGCGAACACTGAAGCTTTCTTT
clone_size: once
v_call: TRBV7-3
d_call: TRBD1
j_call: TRBJ1-1

cdr3_aa: CASSPGTGGQPQHF
cdr3_nt: TGTGCCAGCAGCCCCGGGACAGGGGGACAGCCCCAGCATTTT
clone_size: -
v_call: TRBV9
d_call: TRBD1
j_call: TRBJ1-5

cdr3_aa: CASSLGAGDNSPLHF
cdr3_nt: TGTGCCAGCAGCTTAGGAGCGGGGGATAATTCACCCCTCCACTTT
clone_size: few
v_call: TRBV7-8
d_call: -
j_call: TRBJ1-6

cdr3_aa: CASSSKRELQETQYF
cdr3_nt: TGTGCCAGCAGCTCTAAGCGGGAGCTCCAAGAGACCCAGTACTTC
clone_size: -
v_call: TRBV5-4
d_call: TRBD2
j_call: TRBJ2-5

cdr3_aa: CASSANRGHTDTQYF
cdr3_nt: TGTGCCAGCAGTGCAAACAGGGGCCACACGGATACGCAGTATTTT
clone_size: few
v_call: TRBV28
d_call: TRBD1
j_call: TRBJ2-3

cdr3_aa: CASSVDERAYNEQFF
cdr3_nt: TGTGCCAGCAGCGTAGATGAGCGGGCTTACAATGAGCAGTTCTTC
clone_size: -
v_call: TRBV9
d_call: -
j_call: TRBJ2-1

cdr3_aa: CASSLALAGNTGELFF
cdr3_nt: TGTGCCAGCAGCTTAGCTCTAGCGGGAAACACCGGGGAGCTGTTTTTT
clone_size: -
v_call: TRBV7-2
d_call: TRBD2
j_call: TRBJ2-2

cdr3_aa: CASSRGQRGSETQYF
cdr3_nt: TGTGCCAGCAGCCGAGGCCAGCGGGGGTCGGAGACCCAGTACTTC
clone_size: -
v_call: TRBV7-9
d_call: TRBD2
j_call: TRBJ2-5

cdr3_aa: CASSLMGAGANVLTF
cdr3_nt: TGTGCCAGCAGCTTAATGGGAGCTGGGGCCAACGTCCTGACTTTC
clone_size: -
v_call: TRBV7-9
d_call: -
j_call: TRBJ2-6

cdr3_aa: CASSLEEGNYGYTF
cdr3_nt: TGTGCCAGCAGTTTAGAAGAGGGTAACTATGGCTACACCTTC
clone_size: -
v_call: TRBV28
d_call: -
j_call: TRBJ1-2

cdr3_aa: CASSLYRGQQPQHF
cdr3_nt: TGTGCCAGCAGCCTTTACAGGGGGCAGCAGCCCCAGCATTTT
clone_size: -
v_call: TRBV3-1/TRBV3-2
d_call: TRBD1
j_call: TRBJ1-5

cdr3_aa: CASSLNSGTFETQYF
cdr3_nt: TGCGCCAGCAGCTTAAATTCCGGGACTTTCGAGACCCAGTACTTC
clone_size: once
v_call: TRBV5-1
d_call: -
j_call: TRBJ2-5

cdr3_aa: CASSLVVAGGPNTGELFF
cdr3_nt: TGTGCCAGCAGCTTGGTGGTAGCGGGGGGGCCGAACACCGGGGAGCTGTTTTTT
clone_size: -
v_call: TRBV5-6
d_call: TRBD2
j_call: TRBJ2-2

cdr3_aa: CASSHGDSTYEQYF
cdr3_nt: TGTGCCAGCTCACACGGGGACTCCACCTACGAGCAGTACTTC
clone_size: -
v_call: TRBV18
d_call: -
j_call: TRBJ2-7

cdr3_aa: CASSGSTYEQYF
cdr3_nt: TGTGCCAGCAGTGGGAGCACCTACGAGCAGTACTTC
clone_size: -
v_call: TRBV2
d_call: -
j_call: TRBJ2-7

cdr3_aa: CASTLRTGADTQYF
cdr3_nt: TGTGCCAGCACCTTAAGGACAGGGGCAGATACGCAGTATTTT
clone_size: -
v_call: TRBV27
d_call: TRBD1
j_call: TRBJ2-3

cdr3_aa: CASSFSGRDQPQHF
cdr3_nt: TGTGCCAGCAGCTTCTCAGGGAGGGATCAGCCCCAGCATTTT
clone_size: -
v_call: TRBV7-2
d_call: -
j_call: TRBJ1-5

cdr3_aa: CASSPWTGGDGEQYF
cdr3_nt: TGTGCCAGCAGTCCATGGACAGGGGGCGACGGCGAGCAGTACTTC
clone_size: -
v_call: TRBV28
d_call: TRBD1
j_call: TRBJ2-7

cdr3_aa: CASSARQGVFEKLFF
cdr3_nt: TGTGCCAGCAGCGCCCGACAGGGGGTTTTTGAAAAACTGTTTTTT
clone_size: -
v_call: TRBV9
d_call: TRBD1
j_call: TRBJ1-4

cdr3_aa: CASSLYVGRPPGNTIYF
cdr3_nt: TGTGCCAGCAGCTTATACGTGGGCAGGCCCCCTGGAAACACCATATATTTT
clone_size: once
v_call: TRBV7-7
d_call: -
j_call: TRBJ1-3

cdr3_aa: CASSWSRVDRGGELFF
cdr3_nt: TGTGCCAGCAGTTGGAGCAGGGTAGATAGGGGCGGGGAGCTGTTTTTT
clone_size: -
v_call: TRBV6-2/TRBV6-3
d_call: -
j_call: TRBJ2-2

cdr3_aa: CASRTTGSYGYTF
cdr3_nt: TGTGCCAGCAGAACGACAGGGAGCTATGGCTACACCTTC
clone_size: -
v_call: TRBV6-5
d_call: TRBD1
j_call: TRBJ1-2

cdr3_aa: CASSPSRSSGQETQYF
cdr3_nt: TGTGCCAGCTCACCAAGTAGGTCTAGCGGACAAGAGACCCAGTACTTC
clone_size: -
v_call: TRBV18
d_call: TRBD2
j_call: TRBJ2-5

cdr3_aa: CASSTTAGQKSAFF
cdr3_nt: TGTGCCAGCAGCACCACCGCCGGACAGAAAAGCGCTTTCTTT
clone_size: -
v_call: TRBV7-2
d_call: -
j_call: TRBJ1-1

cdr3_aa: CASSPRTGGLNTEAFF
cdr3_nt: TGTGCCAGCAGCCCGCGGACAGGGGGCCTGAACACTGAAGCTTTCTTT
clone_size: -
v_call: TRBV7-8
d_call: TRBD1
j_call: TRBJ1-1

cdr3_aa: CASSSSRPDEKLFF
cdr3_nt: TGTGCCAGCAGCTCGTCCCGTCCAGATGAAAAACTGTTTTTT
clone_size: -
v_call: TRBV13
d_call: -
j_call: TRBJ1-4

cdr3_aa: CASSMGLDNNEQFF
cdr3_nt: TGTGCCAGCAGCATGGGACTAGATAACAATGAGCAGTTCTTC
clone_size: -
v_call: TRBV7-3
d_call: TRBD2
j_call: TRBJ2-1

cdr3_aa: CASSGGSAVNTEAFF
cdr3_nt: TGTGCCAGCTCGGGGGGTTCGGCTGTGAACACTGAAGCTTTCTTT
clone_size: -
v_call: TRBV28
d_call: -
j_call: TRBJ1-1

cdr3_aa: CASSYSIKGGLAGHTGELFF
cdr3_nt: TGTGCCAGCAGTTACTCGATAAAGGGGGGACTAGCGGGACATACCGGGGAGCTGTTTTTT
clone_size: -
v_call: TRBV6-2/TRBV6-3
d_call: TRBD2
j_call: TRBJ2-2

cdr3_aa: CASSLGSGGENEQYF
cdr3_nt: TGTGCCAGCAGCTTGGGATCAGGGGGAGAAAACGAGCAGTACTTC
clone_size: few
v_call: TRBV7-2
d_call: TRBD1
j_call: TRBJ2-7

cdr3_aa: CASSETTGTSGGGDTQYF
cdr3_nt: TGTGCCAGCAGCGAGACGACCGGGACTAGCGGGGGAGGTGATACGCAGTATTTT
clone_size: -
v_call: TRBV9
d_call: TRBD2
j_call: TRBJ2-3

cdr3_aa: CASSLTDRGMREQYF
cdr3_nt: TGTGCCAGCAGCTTGACAGACAGGGGAATGAGGGAGCAGTACTTC
clone_size: -
v_call: TRBV5-6
d_call: TRBD1
j_call: TRBJ2-7

cdr3_aa: CASGRDLYNEQFF
cdr3_nt: TGCGCCAGCGGGAGGGACTTATACAATGAGCAGTTCTTC
clone_size: -
v_call: TRBV4-3
d_call: TRBD2
j_call: TRBJ2-1

cdr3_aa: CASSLLETPNSPLHF
cdr3_nt: TGTGCCAGCAGTTTACTGGAGACGCCGAATTCACCCCTCCACTTT
clone_size: -
v_call: TRBV27
d_call: -
j_call: TRBJ1-6

cdr3_aa: CASRTGDFSYEQYF
cdr3_nt: TGTGCCAGTAGGACAGGGGACTTCTCCTACGAGCAGTACTTC
clone_size: once
v_call: TRBV2
d_call: TRBD1
j_call: TRBJ2-7

cdr3_aa: CASSLDRVEAEQYF
cdr3_nt: TGTGCCAGCAGTCTGGACAGGGTAGAGGCCGAGCAGTACTTC
clone_size: -
v_call: TRBV2
d_call: TRBD1
j_call: TRBJ2-7

cdr3_aa: CASSSRQAFTEAFF
cdr3_nt: TGTGCCAGCAGCTCCCGACAGGCCTTCACTGAAGCTTTCTTT
clone_size: -
v_call: TRBV9
d_call: -
j_call: TRBJ1-1

cdr3_aa: CATSPPSGRGRNEQFF
cdr3_nt: TGTGCCACTAGCCCACCCTCCGGAAGGGGCCGGAATGAGCAGTTCTTC
clone_size: -
v_call: TRBV19
d_call: -
j_call: TRBJ2-1